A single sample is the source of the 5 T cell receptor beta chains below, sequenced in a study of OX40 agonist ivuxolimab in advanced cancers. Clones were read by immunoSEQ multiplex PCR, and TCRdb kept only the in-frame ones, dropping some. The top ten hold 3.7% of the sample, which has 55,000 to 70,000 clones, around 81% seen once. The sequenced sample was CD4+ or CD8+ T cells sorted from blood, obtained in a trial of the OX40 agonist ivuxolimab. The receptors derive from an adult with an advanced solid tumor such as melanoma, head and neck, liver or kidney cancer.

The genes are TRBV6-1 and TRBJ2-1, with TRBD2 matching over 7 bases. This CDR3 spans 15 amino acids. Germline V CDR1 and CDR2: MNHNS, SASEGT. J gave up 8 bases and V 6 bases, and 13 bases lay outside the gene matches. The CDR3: CASSPLTGGAHEQFF. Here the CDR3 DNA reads TGTGCCAGCAGCCCTCTCACGGGAGGTGCACATGAGCAGTTCTTC.

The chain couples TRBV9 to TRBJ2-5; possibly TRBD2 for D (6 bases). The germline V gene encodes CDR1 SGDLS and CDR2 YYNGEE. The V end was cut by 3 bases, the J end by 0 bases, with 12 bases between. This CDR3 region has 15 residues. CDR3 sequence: CASSGRGGYQETQYF. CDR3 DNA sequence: TGTGCCAGCAGCGGGAGGGGCGGGTACCAAGAGACCCAGTACTTC.

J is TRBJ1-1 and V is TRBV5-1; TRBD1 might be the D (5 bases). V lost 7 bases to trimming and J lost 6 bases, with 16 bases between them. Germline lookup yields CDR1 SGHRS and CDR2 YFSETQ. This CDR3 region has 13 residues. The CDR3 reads CASADGDHAEAFF. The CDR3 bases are TGCGCCAGCGCTGACGGGGACCACGCTGAAGCTTTCTTT.

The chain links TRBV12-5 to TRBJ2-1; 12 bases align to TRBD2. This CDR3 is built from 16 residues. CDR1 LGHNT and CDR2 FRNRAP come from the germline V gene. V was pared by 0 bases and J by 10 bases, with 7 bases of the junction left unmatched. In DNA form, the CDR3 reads TGTGCTAGTGGTTTGGTGCTCCTAGCGGGGGGGGTAGAGCAGTTCTTC. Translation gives CASGLVLLAGGVEQFF. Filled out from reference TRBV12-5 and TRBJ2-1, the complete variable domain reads DARVTQTPRHKVTEMGQEVTMRCQPILGHNTVFWYRQTMMQGLELLAYFRNRAPLDDSGMPKDRFSAEMPDATLATLKIQPSEPRDSAVYFCASGLVLLAGGVEQFFGPGTRLTVL.

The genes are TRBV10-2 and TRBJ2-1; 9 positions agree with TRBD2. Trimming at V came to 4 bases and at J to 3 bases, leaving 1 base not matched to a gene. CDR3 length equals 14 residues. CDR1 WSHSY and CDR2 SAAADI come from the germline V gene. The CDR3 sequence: CASSGAGGYNEQFF. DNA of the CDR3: TGCGCCAGCAGTGGAGCGGGAGGCTACAATGAGCAGTTCTTC.